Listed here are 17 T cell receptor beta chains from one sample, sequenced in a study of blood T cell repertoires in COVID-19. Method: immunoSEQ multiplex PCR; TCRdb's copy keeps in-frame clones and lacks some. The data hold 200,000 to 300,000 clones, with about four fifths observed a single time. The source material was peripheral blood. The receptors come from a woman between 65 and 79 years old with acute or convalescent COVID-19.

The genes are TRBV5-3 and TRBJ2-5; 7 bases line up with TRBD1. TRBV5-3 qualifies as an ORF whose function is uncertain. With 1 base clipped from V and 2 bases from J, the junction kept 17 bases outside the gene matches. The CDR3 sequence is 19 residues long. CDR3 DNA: TGTGCCAGAAGCTTGAGGCCGACAGGGTCTAGCCCAGGTCAAGAGACCCAGTACTTC. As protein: CARSLRPTGSSPGQETQYF.

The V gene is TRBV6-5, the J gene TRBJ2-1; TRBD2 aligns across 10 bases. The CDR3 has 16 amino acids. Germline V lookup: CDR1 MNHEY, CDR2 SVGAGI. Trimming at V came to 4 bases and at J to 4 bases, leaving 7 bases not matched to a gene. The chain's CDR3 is CASSSFSGGRYNEQFF. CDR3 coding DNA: TGTGCCAGCAGTTCATTTAGCGGGGGGCGTTACAATGAGCAGTTCTTC.

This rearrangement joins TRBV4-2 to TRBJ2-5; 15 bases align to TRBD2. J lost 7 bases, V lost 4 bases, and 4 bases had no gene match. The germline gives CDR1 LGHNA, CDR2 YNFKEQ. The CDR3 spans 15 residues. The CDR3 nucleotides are TGTGCCAGCAGCCCGGGACTAGCGGGGGGCGGGACCCAGTACTTC. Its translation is CASSPGLAGGGTQYF.

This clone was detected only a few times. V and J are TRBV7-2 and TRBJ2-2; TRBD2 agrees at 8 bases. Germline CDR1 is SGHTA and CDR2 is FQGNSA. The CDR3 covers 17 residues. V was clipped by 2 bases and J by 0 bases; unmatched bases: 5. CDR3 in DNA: TGTGCCAGCAGCTTATTTCTCGGGGGGGCGAACACCGGGGAGCTGTTTTTT. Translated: CASSLFLGGANTGELFF.

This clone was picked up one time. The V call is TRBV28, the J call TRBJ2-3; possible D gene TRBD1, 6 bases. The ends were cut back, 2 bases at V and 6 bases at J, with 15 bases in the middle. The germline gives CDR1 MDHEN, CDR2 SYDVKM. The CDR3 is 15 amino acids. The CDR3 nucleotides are TGTGCCAGCAGTTTAGATATGCAGGGGCTTGATACGCAGTATTTT. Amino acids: CASSLDMQGLDTQYF.

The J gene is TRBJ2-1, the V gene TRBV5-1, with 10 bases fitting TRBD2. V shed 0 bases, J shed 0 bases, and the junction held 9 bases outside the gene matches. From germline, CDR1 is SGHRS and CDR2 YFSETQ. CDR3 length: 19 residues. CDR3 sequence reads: CASSLVVSGGLSSYNEQFF. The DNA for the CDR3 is TGCGCCAGCAGCTTGGTAGTTAGCGGGGGGCTGAGCTCCTACAATGAGCAGTTCTTC.

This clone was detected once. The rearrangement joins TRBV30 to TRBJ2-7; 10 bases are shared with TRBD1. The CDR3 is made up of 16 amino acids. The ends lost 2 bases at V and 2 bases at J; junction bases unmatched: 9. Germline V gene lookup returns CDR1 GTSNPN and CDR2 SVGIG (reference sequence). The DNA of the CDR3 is TGTGCCTGGAGTACCAGACAGGGGGCGATGGCCTACGAGCAGTACTTC. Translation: CAWSTRQGAMAYEQYF.

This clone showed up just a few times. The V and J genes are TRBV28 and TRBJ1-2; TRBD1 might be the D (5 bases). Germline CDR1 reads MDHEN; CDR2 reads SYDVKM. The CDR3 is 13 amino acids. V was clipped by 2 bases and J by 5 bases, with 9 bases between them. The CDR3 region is CASSLRGQYGYTF. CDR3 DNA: TGTGCCAGCAGTTTAAGGGGTCAATATGGCTACACCTTC.

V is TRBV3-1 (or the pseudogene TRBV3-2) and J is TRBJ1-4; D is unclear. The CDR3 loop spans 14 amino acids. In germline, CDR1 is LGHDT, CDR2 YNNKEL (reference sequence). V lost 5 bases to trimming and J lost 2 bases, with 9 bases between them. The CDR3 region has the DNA TGTGCCAGCAGCAACGGTGCCACTAATGAAAAACTGTTTTTT. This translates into CASSNGATNEKLFF.

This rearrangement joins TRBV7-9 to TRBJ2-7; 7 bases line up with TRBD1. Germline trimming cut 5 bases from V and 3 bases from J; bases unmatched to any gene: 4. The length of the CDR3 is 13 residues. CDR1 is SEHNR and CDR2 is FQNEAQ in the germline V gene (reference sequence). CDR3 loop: CASSQGQFYEQYF. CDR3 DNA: TGTGCCAGCAGCCAGGGACAGTTCTACGAGCAGTACTTC.

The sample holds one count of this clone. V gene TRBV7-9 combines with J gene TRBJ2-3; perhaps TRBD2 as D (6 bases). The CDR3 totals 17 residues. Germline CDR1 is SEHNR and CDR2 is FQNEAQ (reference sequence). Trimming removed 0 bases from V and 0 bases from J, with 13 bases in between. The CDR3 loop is CASSLALGGLSTDTQYF. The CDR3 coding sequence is TGTGCCAGCAGCTTAGCGCTGGGAGGACTTAGCACAGATACGCAGTATTTT.

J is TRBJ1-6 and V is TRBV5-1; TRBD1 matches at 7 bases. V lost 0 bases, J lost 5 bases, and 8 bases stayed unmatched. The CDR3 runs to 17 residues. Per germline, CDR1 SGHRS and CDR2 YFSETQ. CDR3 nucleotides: TGCGCCAGCAGCTTGGCCGAGGGGGGACAGCATAATTCACCCCTCCACTTT. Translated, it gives CASSLAEGGQHNSPLHF. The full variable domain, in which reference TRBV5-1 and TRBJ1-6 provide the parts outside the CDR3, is KAGVTQTPRYLIKTRGQQVTLSCSPISGHRSVSWYQQTPGQGLQFLFEYFSETQRNKGNFPGRFSGRQFSNSRSEMNVSTLELGDSALYLCASSLAEGGQHNSPLHFGNGTRLTVT.

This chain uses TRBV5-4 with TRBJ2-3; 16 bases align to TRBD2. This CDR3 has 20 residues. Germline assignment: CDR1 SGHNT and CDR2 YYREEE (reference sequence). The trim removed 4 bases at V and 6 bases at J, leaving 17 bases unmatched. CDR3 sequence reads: CASSPSLGTSGGAGLDTQYF. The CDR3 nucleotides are TGTGCCAGCAGCCCTTCCCTAGGGACTAGCGGGGGGGCAGGGTTGGATACGCAGTATTTT.

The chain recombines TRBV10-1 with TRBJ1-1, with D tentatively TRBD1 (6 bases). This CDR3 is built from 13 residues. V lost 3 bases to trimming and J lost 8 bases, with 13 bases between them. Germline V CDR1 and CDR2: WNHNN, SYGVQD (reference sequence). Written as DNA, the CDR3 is TGCGCCAGCAGTGACGGGGGGCGAGTCGAAGCTTTCTTT. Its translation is CASSDGGRVEAFF.

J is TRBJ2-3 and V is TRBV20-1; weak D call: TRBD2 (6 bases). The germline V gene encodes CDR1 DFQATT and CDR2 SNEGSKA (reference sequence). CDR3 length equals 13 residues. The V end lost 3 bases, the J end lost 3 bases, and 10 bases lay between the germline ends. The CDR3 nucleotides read TGCAGTGCTAGTGTAGCGGTTACAGATACGCAGTATTTT. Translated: CSASVAVTDTQYF.

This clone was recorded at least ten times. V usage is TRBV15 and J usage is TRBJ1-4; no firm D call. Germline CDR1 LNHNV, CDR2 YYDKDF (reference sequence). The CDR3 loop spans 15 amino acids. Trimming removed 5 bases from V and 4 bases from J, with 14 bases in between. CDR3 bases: TGTGCCACCAGCCCATCAGATGCCCGTAATGAAAAACTGTTTTTT. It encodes CATSPSDARNEKLFF.

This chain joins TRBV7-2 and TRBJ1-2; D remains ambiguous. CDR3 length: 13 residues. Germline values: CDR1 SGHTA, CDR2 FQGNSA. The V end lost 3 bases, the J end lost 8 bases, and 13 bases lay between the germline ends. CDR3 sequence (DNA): TGTGCCAGCAGCTTGTCCGAGACGGGGGGCTACACCTTC. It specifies CASSLSETGGYTF. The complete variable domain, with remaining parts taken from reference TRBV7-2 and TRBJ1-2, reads GAGVSQSPSNKVTEKGKDVELRCDPISGHTALYWYRQSLGQGLEFLIYFQGNSAPDKSGLPSDRFSAERTGGSVSTLTIQRTQQEDSAVYLCASSLSETGGYTFGSGTRLTVV.